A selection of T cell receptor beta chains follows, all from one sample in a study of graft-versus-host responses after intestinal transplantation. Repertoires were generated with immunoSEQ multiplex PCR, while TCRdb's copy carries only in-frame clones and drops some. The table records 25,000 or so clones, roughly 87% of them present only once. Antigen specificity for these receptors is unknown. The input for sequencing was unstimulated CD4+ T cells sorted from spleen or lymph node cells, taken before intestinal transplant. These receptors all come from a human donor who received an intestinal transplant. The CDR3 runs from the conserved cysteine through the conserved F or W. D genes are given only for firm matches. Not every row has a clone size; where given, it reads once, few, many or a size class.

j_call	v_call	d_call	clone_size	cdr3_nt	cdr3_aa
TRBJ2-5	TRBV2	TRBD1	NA	TGTGCCAGCAGTCGACAGGGGGGGGAGACCCAGTACTTC	CASSRQGGETQYF
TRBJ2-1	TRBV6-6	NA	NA	TGTGCCAGCAGGAAAGTTGCCGGCGGGGAGCAGTTCTTC	CASRKVAGGEQFF
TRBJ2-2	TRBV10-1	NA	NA	TGCGCCAGCAGTGAGTCGTATGGGGCGAATACCGGGGAGCTGTTTTTT	CASSESYGANTGELFF
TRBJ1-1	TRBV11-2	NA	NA	TGTGCCAGCAGCTTAGATCGGCGGGCTACTGAGGCTTTCTTT	CASSLDRRATEAFF
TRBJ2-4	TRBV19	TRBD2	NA	TGTGCCAGTAGTATGACGGCTAGCGGCGGTCTAGCCAAAAACATTCAGTACTTC	CASSMTASGGLAKNIQYF
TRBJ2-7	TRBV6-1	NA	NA	TGTGCCAGCAGGCAGGAAGGGTACGAGCAGTACTTC	CASRQEGYEQYF
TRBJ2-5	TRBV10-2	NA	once	TGCGCCAGCAGTGAACTGGACATTGAAGGAGAGACCCAGTACTTC	CASSELDIEGETQYF
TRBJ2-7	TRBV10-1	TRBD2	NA	TGCGCCAGCAGTGAGTCGAAAAGCGGGGGAGGCACCTACGAGCAGTACTTC	CASSESKSGGGTYEQYF
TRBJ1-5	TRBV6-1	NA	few	TGTGCCAGCAGTCCTCGCGGGGGCAATCAGCCCCAGCATTTT	CASSPRGGNQPQHF
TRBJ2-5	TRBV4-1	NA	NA	TGCGCCAGCAGCCAAGAAGCCACAGCGGTCCAAGAGACCCAGTACTTC	CASSQEATAVQETQYF
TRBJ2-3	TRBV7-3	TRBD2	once	TGTGCCAGCAGCTTAGGGCTGGGAGGGGCCGATACGCAGTATTTT	CASSLGLGGADTQYF
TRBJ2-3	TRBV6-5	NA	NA	TGTGCCAGCAGTTACAGCTGGGGGTATGATACGCAGTATTTT	CASSYSWGYDTQYF
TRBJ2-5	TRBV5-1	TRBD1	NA	TGCGCCAGCAGCTTGGTGGGGACAGGAGAGACCCAGTACTTC	CASSLVGTGETQYF
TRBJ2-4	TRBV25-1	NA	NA	TGTGCCAGCAGTGCAGGGGCCAAAAACATTCAGTACTTC	CASSAGAKNIQYF
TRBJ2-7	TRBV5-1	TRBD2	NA	TGCGCCAGCAGCTTGGATCCTAGCGGGAACGAGCAGTACTTC	CASSLDPSGNEQYF
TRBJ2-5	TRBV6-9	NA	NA	TGTGCCAGCAGTTACCCTAGGGGGACCCAGTACTTC	CASSYPRGTQYF
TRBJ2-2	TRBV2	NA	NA	TGTGCCAGCAAGGGGTCCAGGGGATGGGACGCCGGGGAGCTGTTTTTT	CASKGSRGWDAGELFF
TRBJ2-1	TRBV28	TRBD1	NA	TGTGCCAGCACCCCCGGGACAGGGGGGTACAATGAGCAGTTCTTC	CASTPGTGGYNEQFF
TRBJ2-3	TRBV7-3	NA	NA	TGTGCCAGCAGCAGGTCCGGGACTTATACAGATACGCAGTATTTT	CASSRSGTYTDTQYF
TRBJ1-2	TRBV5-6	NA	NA	TGTGCCAGCAGCTTGAAGGGGAACTATGGCTACACCTTC	CASSLKGNYGYTF
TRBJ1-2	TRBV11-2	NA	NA	TGTGCCAGCAGCTTAACGATTTCCGGGACAATGACTTCTAACTATGGCTACACCTTC	CASSLTISGTMTSNYGYTF
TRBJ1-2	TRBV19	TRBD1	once	TGTGCCAGTAGCACAGGGGACTATGGCTACACCTTC	CASSTGDYGYTF
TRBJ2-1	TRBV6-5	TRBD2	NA	TGTGCCAGCAGTTTAGCGGGAGGGGTCGTAGGGAATGAGCAGTTCTTC	CASSLAGGVVGNEQFF
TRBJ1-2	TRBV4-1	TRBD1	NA	TGCGCCAGCAGCCCCACAGGGGCAACTTCCTATGGCTACACCTTC	CASSPTGATSYGYTF
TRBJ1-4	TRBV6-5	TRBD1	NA	TGTGCCAGCAGTCCTTGGGACAGTAAGGAAAAACTGTTTTTT	CASSPWDSKEKLFF
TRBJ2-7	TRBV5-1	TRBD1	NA	TGCGCCAGCCGGGACAGGGCCAGCAACGAGCAGTACTTC	CASRDRASNEQYF
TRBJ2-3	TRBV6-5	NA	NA	TGTGCCAGCAGTTACCGGGTAGATACGCAGTATTTT	CASSYRVDTQYF
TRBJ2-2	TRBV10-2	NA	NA	TGCGCCAGCAGAGATACAGGGTGGGGCACCGGGGAGCTGTTTTTT	CASRDTGWGTGELFF
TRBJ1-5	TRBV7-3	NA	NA	TGTGCCAGCAGCTTAAGTTCAGGGGAGGGCCAGCCCCAGCATTTT	CASSLSSGEGQPQHF
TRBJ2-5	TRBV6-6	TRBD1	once	TGTGCCAGCAGTTGGGACAGGGGGCAAGAGACCCAGTACTTC	CASSWDRGQETQYF
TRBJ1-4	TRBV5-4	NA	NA	TGTGCCAGCAGCTTGGACAGATTTAATGAAAAACTGTTTTTT	CASSLDRFNEKLFF
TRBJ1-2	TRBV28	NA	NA	TGTGCCAGCAGTTTATTGTTCAACTATGGCTACACCTTC	CASSLLFNYGYTF
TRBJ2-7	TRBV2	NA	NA	TGTGCCAGCAGTGAACAGGGGCAAAGTGGCGAGCAGTACTTC	CASSEQGQSGEQYF
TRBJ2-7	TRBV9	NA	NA	TGTGCCAGCAGCCCGGGGCCCTTCTCCTACGAGCAGTACTTC	CASSPGPFSYEQYF
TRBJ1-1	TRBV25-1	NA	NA	TGTGCCAGCAGGACAGCTAACACTGAAGCTTTCTTT	CASRTANTEAFF
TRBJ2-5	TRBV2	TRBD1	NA	TGTGCCAGCAAGGTGCGGACAGGGATCTTAGAGACCCAGTACTTC	CASKVRTGILETQYF
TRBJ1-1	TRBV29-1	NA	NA	TGCAGCGTCCAATGGGGGCTTAACACTGAAGCTTTCTTT	CSVQWGLNTEAFF
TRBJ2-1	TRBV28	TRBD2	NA	TGTGCCAGCAGCCGACTAGCGGGAAAAAATGAGCAGTTCTTC	CASSRLAGKNEQFF
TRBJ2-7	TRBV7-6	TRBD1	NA	TGTGCCAGCAGCCGGGACAGGGGCTACGAGCAGTACTTC	CASSRDRGYEQYF
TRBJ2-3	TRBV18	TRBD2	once	TGTGCCAGCTCACCCCCCCGGGAGGGCACAGATACGCAGTATTTT	CASSPPREGTDTQYF
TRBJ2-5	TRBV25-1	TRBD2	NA	TGTGCCAGCAGTGAACCTGGCGGGCGGGAGGAGACCCAGTACTTC	CASSEPGGREETQYF
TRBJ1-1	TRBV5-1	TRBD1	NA	TGCGCCAGCAGTAATCGAGGTCAAATGGACAGGGTGAGCACTGAAGCTTTCTTT	CASSNRGQMDRVSTEAFF
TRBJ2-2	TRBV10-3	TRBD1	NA	TGTGCCATCAGCACGGGGACAGGGACCGGGGAGCTGTTTTTT	CAISTGTGTGELFF
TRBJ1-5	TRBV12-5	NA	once	TGTGCTAGTGGTTTGGTAATAGGTGGGCTCAATCAGCCCCAGCATTTT	CASGLVIGGLNQPQHF
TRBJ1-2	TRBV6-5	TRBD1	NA	TGTGCCAGCAGTGAAGGACAGGGTTATGGCTACACCTTC	CASSEGQGYGYTF
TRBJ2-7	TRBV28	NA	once	TGTGCCAGCAGTTACCAATTCTACGAGCAGTACTTC	CASSYQFYEQYF
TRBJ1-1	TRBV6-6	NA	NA	TGTGCCAGCAGTTCCCTCAACAGCCTGAACACTGAAGCTTTCTTT	CASSSLNSLNTEAFF
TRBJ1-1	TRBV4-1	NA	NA	TGCGCCAGCAGCCAAGAGCACGCGGGGATTTCTGAAGCTTTCTTT	CASSQEHAGISEAFF
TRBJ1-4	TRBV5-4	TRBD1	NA	TGTGCCAGCAGCTTGTTACAGGGGGCGCAAAATGAAAAACTGTTTTTT	CASSLLQGAQNEKLFF
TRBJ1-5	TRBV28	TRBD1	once	TGTGCCAGCAGTCCCGGACAGGGAAGCAATCAGCCCCAGCATTTT	CASSPGQGSNQPQHF
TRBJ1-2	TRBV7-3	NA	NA	TGTGCCAGCAGCTTAAGGGGGACCGCAGGGGAAGGCTACACCTTC	CASSLRGTAGEGYTF